This T cell receptor (beta chain) was found in a study of vaccination and CD4 T cells after COVID-19. About this clonotype itself: Antigen: not known.

CDR3 length: 16 residues. The germline CDR1 and CDR2 sequences are MDHEN and SYDVKM. V dropped 6 bases and J dropped 0 bases, with 16 bases sitting between them. Sequenced with the Oncomine TCR Beta short-read assay was DNA taken from cultured CD4+ T cells. TCRdb reprocessed the PCR reads with MiXCR, giving one entry per CDR3 protein. This repertoire shows about 30,000 distinct CDR3 sequences, around 33% found once; its top ten account for around 3.4%. Time point indicated: late sampling 161 to 241 days after vaccination in three convalescent patients. Treatment defined: 10-day PBMC culture with coronavirus spike peptide pools or control peptides (ViraFEST assay). CD4+ T cells were isolated by negative selection after around 11 days of culture.

The sequence came from a human donor who had recovered from COVID-19. The rearrangement joins TRBV28 to TRBJ2-3, with D perhaps given as TRBD1 or TRBD2 (5 bases each). Sequencing used CD4+ T cells from blood, cultured in vitro, obtained about 7 months after SARS-CoV-2 vaccination. The CDR3 region is CASSLGVSDSTDTQYF. DNA for the CDR3: TGTGCCAGCAGCCTAGGGGTTAGCGACAGCACAGATACGCAGTATTTT.